This T cell receptor (beta chain) was sequenced for a study of cytomegalovirus exposure and HLA in healthy donors. About the study: The 120 validation repertoires matched the 500 to 750 first-cohort repertoires in platform, a later analysis reported.

In the case of this clone: Its antigen is as yet unknown.

The protocol was immunoSEQ multiplex PCR, while the TCRdb copy is restricted to in-frame clones and leaves out a portion. The data show 200,000 to 300,000 clones, with roughly 86% seen just once and 0.95% to 1.5% held by the top ten. Study-level results: It was confirmed in vitro that a few of the CMV-associated chains were specific for CMV antigens. It was 164 TCR beta chains that were listed as cytomegalovirus-associated.

Germline CDR1 and CDR2: MNHNS and SASEGT. The ends were cut back, 2 bases at V and 2 bases at J, with 15 bases in the middle. The CDR3 covers 16 residues. Sequencing used PBMCs. The sequence derives from a woman aged 25 to 39 in good health and CMV-seropositive. The genes are TRBV6-1 and TRBJ1-2; D is possibly TRBD1 (5 bases). The CDR3 coding sequence is TGTGCCAGCAGTGAAACGGGGGGATACGGGAACTATGGCTACACCTTC. Its protein product is CASSETGGYGNYGYTF.